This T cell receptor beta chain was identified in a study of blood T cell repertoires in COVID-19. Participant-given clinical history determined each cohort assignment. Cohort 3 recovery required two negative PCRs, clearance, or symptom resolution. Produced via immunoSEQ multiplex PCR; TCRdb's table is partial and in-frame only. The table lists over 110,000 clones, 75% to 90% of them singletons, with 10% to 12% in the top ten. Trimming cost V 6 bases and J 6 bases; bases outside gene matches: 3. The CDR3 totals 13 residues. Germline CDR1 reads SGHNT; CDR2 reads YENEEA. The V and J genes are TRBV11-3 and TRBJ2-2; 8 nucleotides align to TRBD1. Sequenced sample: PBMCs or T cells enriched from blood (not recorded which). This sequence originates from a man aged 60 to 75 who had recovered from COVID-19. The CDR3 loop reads CASSSGGPGELFF. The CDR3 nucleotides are TGTGCCAGCAGTTCAGGGGGCCCCGGGGAGCTGTTTTTT.